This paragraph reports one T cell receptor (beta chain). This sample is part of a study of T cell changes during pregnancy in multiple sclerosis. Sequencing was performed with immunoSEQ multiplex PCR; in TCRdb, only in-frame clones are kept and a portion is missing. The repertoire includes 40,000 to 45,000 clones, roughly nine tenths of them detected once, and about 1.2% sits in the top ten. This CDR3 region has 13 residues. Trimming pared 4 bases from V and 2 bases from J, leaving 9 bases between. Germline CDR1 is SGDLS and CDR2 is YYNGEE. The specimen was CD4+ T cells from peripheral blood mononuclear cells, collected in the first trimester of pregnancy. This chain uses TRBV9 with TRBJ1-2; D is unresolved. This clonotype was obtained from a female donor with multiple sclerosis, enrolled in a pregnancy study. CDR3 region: CASSPRGNYGYTF. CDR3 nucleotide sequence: TGTGCCAGCAGCCCCCGCGGGAACTATGGCTACACCTTC. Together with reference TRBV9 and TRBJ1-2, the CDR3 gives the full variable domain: DSGVTQTPKHLITATGQRVTLRCSPRSGDLSVYWYQQSLDQGLQFLIQYYNGEERAKGNILERFSAQQFPDLHSELNLSSLELGDSALYFCASSPRGNYGYTFGSGTRLTVV.